A selection of T cell receptor beta chains follows, all from one sample in a study of OX40 agonist ivuxolimab in advanced cancers. Using immunoSEQ multiplex PCR, the repertoire was profiled, and TCRdb retains in-frame clones only, with some absent. The profile covers approximately 32,000 clones, with about nine tenths appearing a single time and around 33% taken by the ten largest. The material sequenced was CD4+ or CD8+ T cells sorted from blood, taken in a trial of the OX40 agonist ivuxolimab. These receptors were obtained from an adult with an advanced solid tumor such as melanoma, head and neck, liver or kidney cancer. The CDR3 runs from the conserved cysteine through the conserved F or W. The D gene is left open where the match is weak. Clone size is not always given. Where it is, it says once, few, many or a class for expanded clones.

j_call d_call v_call clone_size cdr3_nt cdr3_aa
TRBJ2-7 . TRBV5-1 . TGCGCCAGCAGCTTGGGTATTTTCGGCTCCTACGAGCAGTACTTC CASSLGIFGSYEQYF
TRBJ2-7 TRBD2 TRBV5-1 . TGCGCCAGCAGCCCCGTTAGCGGGGCTTCCTACGAGCAGTACTTC CASSPVSGASYEQYF
TRBJ1-5 TRBD1 TRBV27 . TGTGCCAGCAGTATGGGACAGGGTCAGCCCCAGCATTTT CASSMGQGQPQHF
TRBJ2-7 TRBD1 TRBV11-2 . TGTGCCAGCAGCTTCCCCGGACAGGGGATATACGAGCAGTACTTC CASSFPGQGIYEQYF
TRBJ2-1 TRBD2 TRBV27 . TGTGCCAGCAGTTTCCTTCCGGGCGGGAGCTCCTACAATGAGCAGTTCTTC CASSFLPGGSSYNEQFF
TRBJ1-1 . TRBV27 . TGTGCCAGCAATACCCCGGGGTACACTGAAGCTTTCTTT CASNTPGYTEAFF
TRBJ2-3 TRBD2 TRBV7-9 . TGTGCCAGCAGCTCCCGACTAGCGGCTAGCACAGATACGCAGTATTTT CASSSRLAASTDTQYF
TRBJ2-2 . TRBV25-1 . TGTGCCAGCAGTGAGCTGTGGGCGAACACCGGGGAGCTGTTTTTT CASSELWANTGELFF
TRBJ1-5 . TRBV5-4 . TGTGCCAGCAGCCGAACCAGAAGGGACACCAATCAGCCCCAGCATTTT CASSRTRRDTNQPQHF
TRBJ2-7 TRBD2 TRBV4-2 . TGTGCCAGCAGCCAAGCGACCAGCGGGAGCTCCTACGAGCAGTACTTC CASSQATSGSSYEQYF
TRBJ2-7 TRBD1 TRBV30 once TGTGCCTGGGGGAGACAGGGTTTCGGCGAGCAGTACTTC CAWGRQGFGEQYF
TRBJ2-5 . TRBV6-6 . TGTGCCAGCAGTTACTCAGGGGGGGGGTACCAAGAGACCCAGTACTTC CASSYSGGGYQETQYF
TRBJ2-7 TRBD2 TRBV19 few TGTGCCAGTAGTATAGGTAGCGGGGATAACTACGAGCAGTACTTC CASSIGSGDNYEQYF
TRBJ1-4 TRBD1 TRBV5-4 . TGTGCCAGCAGCCTAGGGACAGGGGACGAAAAACTGTTTTTT CASSLGTGDEKLFF
TRBJ2-5 . TRBV20-1 . TGCAGTGCTAGAGTTATAGAGACCCAGTACTTC CSARVIETQYF
TRBJ1-1 . TRBV7-9 . TGTGCCAGCATCTCTGGGGCAGGGCTGGCTTTCTTT CASISGAGLAFF
TRBJ2-1 . TRBV7-2 . TGTGCCAGCAGCTTGGGAGGCGACAGGGTCAACAATGAGCAGTTCTTC CASSLGGDRVNNEQFF
TRBJ1-1 . TRBV29-1 . TGCAGCGTTACGACAGCCGAAGCTTTCTTT CSVTTAEAFF
TRBJ2-5 . TRBV7-9 . TGTGCCAGCAGCTTAGGGGGCTGGGAGACCCAGTACTTC CASSLGGWETQYF
TRBJ2-7 TRBD1 TRBV7-6 . TGTGCCAGCCAATTTGACAGGGGGCCCTACGAGCAGTACTTC CASQFDRGPYEQYF
TRBJ2-2 . TRBV27 . TGTGCCAGCAGTTTTCAGGCAGGGGTGGGCGGGGAGCTGTTTTTT CASSFQAGVGGELFF
TRBJ2-2 . TRBV2 . TGTGCCAGCAGTGAGGCTGGGGCCGGGGAGCTGTTTTTT CASSEAGAGELFF
TRBJ2-1 . TRBV19 . TGTGCCAGCCAGTCGGCCGGAAGCTCCTACAATGAGCAGTTCTTC CASQSAGSSYNEQFF
TRBJ2-5 . TRBV18 . TGTGCCAGCTCACCGAGGAGGGCGGAGACCCAGTACTTC CASSPRRAETQYF
TRBJ2-1 TRBD2 TRBV13 few TGTGCCAGCAACTCCCCCAGCGGGGGGGTATACAATGAGCAGTTCTTC CASNSPSGGVYNEQFF
TRBJ2-7 TRBD1 TRBV7-9 . TGTGCCAGCAGCCATGACAGGGTCTACGAGCAGTACTTC CASSHDRVYEQYF
TRBJ2-7 TRBD2 TRBV28 . TGTGCCAGCCTCATAGCGGGGGCTCACCCCTACGAGCAGTACTTC CASLIAGAHPYEQYF
TRBJ1-5 TRBD1 TRBV6-4 . TGTGCCAGCAGTGCCCGAGACAGGGGCCGCGGGCAGCCCCAGCATTTT CASSARDRGRGQPQHF
TRBJ1-2 . TRBV16 . TGTGCCAGCAGCCAAGAGAAGGGGGGAGCGGGCTACTATGGCTACACCTTC CASSQEKGGAGYYGYTF
TRBJ2-5 . TRBV10-3 . TGTGCCATCAGTGAGTCGACAGATCCCAAACAGACCCAGTACTTC CAISESTDPKQTQYF
TRBJ2-1 TRBD2 TRBV9 . TGTGCCAGCAGCGTAGTCGCGGGAGGGACTAGCGGGAGAAATGAGCAGTTCTTC CASSVVAGGTSGRNEQFF
TRBJ2-5 TRBD1 TRBV10-1 . TGCGCCAGCAGTGACCACCTGGGACAGGGAGGAGAGACCCAGTACTTC CASSDHLGQGGETQYF
TRBJ2-1 TRBD1 TRBV7-9 . TGTGCCAGCAGCTTGCCAACCGGGACAGGAGCCTACAATGAGCAGTTCTTC CASSLPTGTGAYNEQFF
TRBJ2-3 TRBD2 TRBV11-2 . TGTGCCAGCACCCTAGAGGCGGGGGACCTAAATACGCAGTATTTT CASTLEAGDLNTQYF
TRBJ2-7 . TRBV27 . TGTGCCAGCAGTCCACCTCTCCCATACTACGAGCAGTACTTC CASSPPLPYYEQYF
TRBJ1-2 . TRBV10-3 few TGTGCCATCAGGGACGTTTATGGCTACACCTTC CAIRDVYGYTF
TRBJ1-1 . TRBV13 . TGTGCCAGCAGCTCGGACCCCGGAGCTTTCTTT CASSSDPGAFF
TRBJ2-3 . TRBV11-2 . TGTGCCAGTTCTCTAGGCATCACAGATACGCAGTATTTT CASSLGITDTQYF
TRBJ2-7 . TRBV5-6 . TGTGCCAGCAGCGACGCCCTTACCTACGAGCAGTACTTC CASSDALTYEQYF
TRBJ1-2 . TRBV19 . TGTGCCAGTAGTGGGGGGTCCTCGCGAGGCTACACCTTC CASSGGSSRGYTF
TRBJ2-1 . TRBV27 . TGTGCCAGCAGTTCGCGCGTTGGCGGAGGCAATGAGCAGTTCTTC CASSSRVGGGNEQFF
TRBJ1-4 . TRBV5-6 . TGTGCCAGCAGCTTCGATGCTAGGGAAGAAGATGAAAAACTGTTTTTT CASSFDAREEDEKLFF
TRBJ2-7 . TRBV5-6 . TGTGCCAGCAGCCCCGGCGCGAGCTCCTACGAGCAGTACTTC CASSPGASSYEQYF
TRBJ1-5 TRBD1 TRBV2 few TGTGCCAGCAGCTTCGGGACAGCCGAATTCGGCAATCAGCCCCAGCATTTT CASSFGTAEFGNQPQHF
TRBJ2-4 . TRBV30 . TGTGCCTGGAGTACCGGAAAAAACATTCAGTACTTC CAWSTGKNIQYF
TRBJ2-3 TRBD2 TRBV7-2 . TGTGCCAGCAGCTTAGAGATGGGGGGGAGCACAGATACGCAGTATTTT CASSLEMGGSTDTQYF
TRBJ2-7 . TRBV19 . TGTGCCAGTAATTTCCGGGGGGCCGAGCAGTACTTC CASNFRGAEQYF
TRBJ2-1 . TRBV11-3 few TGTGCCAGCTCTGACAGTTACAATGAGCAGTTCTTC CASSDSYNEQFF
TRBJ1-3 . TRBV9 once TGTGCCAGCAGCGTAGCTACCGGGCAGAGTGGAAACACCATATATTTT CASSVATGQSGNTIYF
TRBJ2-2 TRBD1 TRBV5-6 . TGTGCCAGCAGCTTGGAACAGGGGGCCTCCGGGGAGCTGTTTTTT CASSLEQGASGELFF
TRBJ2-7 . TRBV11-2 . TGTGCCAGCAGCCTACCCTCGGCTAGAACCTACGAGCAGTACTTC CASSLPSARTYEQYF
TRBJ1-2 TRBD1 TRBV29-1 . TGCAGCGTTGAAGATGGGCAGGGGGCAGGATATGGCTACACCTTC CSVEDGQGAGYGYTF